Below are 11 T cell receptor beta chains sequenced from a single sample in a study of liver allograft versus peripheral blood T cells. For the study at large: Recipients' peripheral blood served as the comparator for T cell receptor repertoires in transplanted livers.

TCRdb re-derived calls from the reads in MiXCR, one entry per CDR3 protein. Of over a thousand distinct CDR3 sequences in the sample, under 20% are singletons; the top ten hold about a fifth. Source of these receptors: a human patient who had a liver transplant. Some of the T cells may derive from the graft donor.

In the case of this clonotype: A read error is likely here: a far larger clone is one base away. The chain uses TRBV13 and TRBJ1-2; no clear D. CDR1 is PRHDT and CDR2 is FYEKMQ in the germline V gene (reference sequence). The CDR3 is 16 residues long. Between the trimmed V and J ends, which lost 5 bases and 4 bases, there was a span of 20 bases. Here the CDR3 reads CASSRDPGPRSYGYTF. The CDR3 DNA is TGTGCCAGCAGCAGAGACCCGGGCCCGAGGAGCTATGGCTACACCTTC.

In its sample, this clonotype is medium-sized. The V and J genes are TRBV14 and TRBJ2-1, with 12 bases identical to TRBD2. V was clipped by 1 base and J by 0 bases; unmatched bases: 7. Germline V gene sequence: CDR1 SGHDN, CDR2 FVKESK. The CDR3 covers 19 residues. For the CDR3, the DNA is TGTGCCAGCAGCCAAGCGGCCTGGACTAGCGGGATCTCCTACAATGAGCAGTTCTTC. Protein product: CASSQAAWTSGISYNEQFF. Using reference TRBV14 and TRBJ2-1 for the parts outside the CDR3, the full variable domain is EAGVTQFPSHSVIEKGQTVTLRCDPISGHDNLYWYRRVMGKEIKFLLHFVKESKQDESGMPNNRFLAERTGGTYSTLKVQPAELEDSGVYFCASSQAAWTSGISYNEQFFGPGTRLTVL.

This clonotype qualifies as medium-sized (0.01 to 0.1%). V is TRBV29-1 and J is TRBJ2-7, with 7 bases identical to TRBD1. Germline-derived CDR1 and CDR2 are SQVTM and ANQGSEA. The CDR3 has 12 residues. The junction had 6 bases not matched to a gene; V was cut back by 6 bases and J by 4 bases. CDR3 sequence: CSVRQGSYEQYF. The CDR3 coding sequence is TGCAGCGTCCGACAGGGTAGTTACGAGCAGTACTTC.

The genes are TRBV25-1 and TRBJ1-5, with 7 bases aligning to TRBD1. The CDR3 is made up of 11 amino acids. CDR1 and CDR2 from the germline V gene are MGHDK and SYGVNS. The junction had 6 bases not matched to a gene; V was cut back by 5 bases and J by 14 bases. The chain's CDR3 is CASSTGQDKHF. CDR3 nucleotide sequence: TGTGCCAGCAGTACAGGACAGGATAAGCATTTT.

This clonotype is medium-sized. This chain joins TRBV9 and TRBJ2-1; TRBD2 agrees at 9 bases. In germline, CDR1 is SGDLS, CDR2 YYNGEE. This CDR3 is built from 14 residues. Trimming at V came to 3 bases and at J to 7 bases, leaving 5 bases not matched to a gene. The CDR3 loop is CASSGSGSGNEQFF. CDR3 bases: TGTGCCAGCAGCGGTAGCGGGAGTGGAAATGAGCAGTTCTTC.

By share, this clonotype counts as medium-sized. This chain links TRBV6-1 with TRBJ1-4; tentatively, D is TRBD1 (5 bases). Germline values: CDR1 MNHNS, CDR2 SASEGT. The CDR3 loop spans 15 amino acids. V was cut by 7 bases and J by 5 bases, with 17 bases left in between. CDR3 coding DNA: TGTGCCAGCACTCTGGGGGGGGTCGGGAATGAAAAACTGTTTTTT. Protein: CASTLGGVGNEKLFF.

By share, this clonotype counts as medium-sized. The J gene is TRBJ2-7, the V gene TRBV30, with D possibly being TRBD1 or TRBD2 (7 bases each). Trimming stripped 2 bases from V and 2 bases from J, with 10 bases between. Germline V gives CDR1 GTSNPN, CDR2 SVGIG (reference sequence). This CDR3 has 13 amino acids. The CDR3, as DNA: TGTGCCTGGAGTCCAGGGGGGGCCTACGAGCAGTACTTC. Encoded protein: CAWSPGGAYEQYF.

This clonotype is deemed large. The rearrangement uses TRBV6-2 or TRBV6-3 and TRBJ1-2; 7 bases fit TRBD1. This CDR3 has 16 amino acids. V was pared by 2 bases and J by 3 bases, with 9 bases of the junction left unmatched. Germline CDR1 and CDR2: MNHEY and SVGEGT. The CDR3 region is CASSYRRQGVDYGYTF. The CDR3 region has the DNA TGTGCCAGCAGTTACCGACGTCAGGGGGTTGACTATGGCTACACCTTC.

In its sample, this clonotype is medium-sized (0.01 to 0.1%). This sequence joins TRBV6-5 and TRBJ1-2; 8 bases align to TRBD1. The trim removed 5 bases at V and 8 bases at J, leaving 10 bases unmatched. The CDR3 contains 14 residues. CDR1 is MNHEY, CDR2 SVGAGI, per germline. CDR3: CASSGQGGGGGYTF. The CDR3 DNA follows: TGTGCCAGCAGTGGACAGGGAGGCGGTGGGGGCTACACCTTC.

Within the sample, this clonotype is large. The chain couples TRBV6-5 to TRBJ1-1; D not certain. This CDR3 spans 13 amino acids. The ends were cut back, 7 bases at V and 1 base at J, with 10 bases in the middle. Germline CDR1 is MNHEY and CDR2 is SVGAGI. The CDR3 protein is CASTVRENTEAFF. The DNA for the CDR3 is TGTGCCAGCACAGTAAGGGAGAACACTGAAGCTTTCTTT.

This clonotype is deemed medium-sized. The rearrangement links TRBV20-1 to TRBJ2-7; 9 bases line up with TRBD1. The CDR3 extends over 16 amino acids. Germline-derived CDR1 and CDR2 are DFQATT and SNEGSKA (reference sequence). V trimming: 0 bases; J trimming: 5 bases; junction bases outside the gene matches: 11. The CDR3 nucleotides read TGCAGTGCTAGAGATCTTGACAGGGGGTCTCAGCACGAGCAGTACTTC. It translates to CSARDLDRGSQHEQYF.